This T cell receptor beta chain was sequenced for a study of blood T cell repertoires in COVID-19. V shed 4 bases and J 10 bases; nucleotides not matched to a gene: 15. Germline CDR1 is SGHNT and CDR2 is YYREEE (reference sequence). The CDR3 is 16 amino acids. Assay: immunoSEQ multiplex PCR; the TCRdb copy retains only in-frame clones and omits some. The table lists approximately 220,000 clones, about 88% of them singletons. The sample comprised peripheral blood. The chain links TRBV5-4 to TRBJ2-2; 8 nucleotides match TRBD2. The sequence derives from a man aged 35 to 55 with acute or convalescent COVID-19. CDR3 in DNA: TGTGCCAGCAGCCCGAGCGGGGGCCGCATTGGTGAGGAGCTGTTTTTT. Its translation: CASSPSGGRIGEELFF. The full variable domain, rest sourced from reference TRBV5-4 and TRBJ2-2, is ETGVTQSPTHLIKTRGQQVTLRCSSQSGHNTVSWYQQALGQGPQFIFQYYREEENGRGNFPPRFSGLQFPNYSSELNVNALELDDSALYLCASSPSGGRIGEELFFGEGSRLTVL.